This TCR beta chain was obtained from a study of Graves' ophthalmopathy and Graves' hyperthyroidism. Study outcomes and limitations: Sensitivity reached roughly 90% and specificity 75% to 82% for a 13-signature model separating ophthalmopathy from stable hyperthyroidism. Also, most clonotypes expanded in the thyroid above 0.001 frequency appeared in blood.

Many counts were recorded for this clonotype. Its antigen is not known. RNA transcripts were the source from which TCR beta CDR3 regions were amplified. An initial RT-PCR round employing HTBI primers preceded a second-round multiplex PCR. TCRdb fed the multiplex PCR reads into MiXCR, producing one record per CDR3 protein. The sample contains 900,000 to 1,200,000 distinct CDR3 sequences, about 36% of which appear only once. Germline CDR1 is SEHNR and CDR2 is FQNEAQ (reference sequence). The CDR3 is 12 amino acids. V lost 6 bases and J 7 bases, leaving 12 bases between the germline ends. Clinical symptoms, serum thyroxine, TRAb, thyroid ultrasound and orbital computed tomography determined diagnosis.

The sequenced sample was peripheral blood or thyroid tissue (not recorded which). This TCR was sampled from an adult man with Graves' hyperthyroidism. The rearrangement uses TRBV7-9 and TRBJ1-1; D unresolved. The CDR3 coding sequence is TGTGCCAGCAGGGAGGGCCCAATTGAAGCTTTCTTT. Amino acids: CASREGPIEAFF.